This is a list of T cell receptor beta chains from one sample in a study of T cell repertoires in cytomegalovirus infection. These receptors lack a known antigen. TCRdb fed the reads into MiXCR, producing one record per CDR3 protein. The data show tens of thousands of distinct CDR3 sequences, over 20% seen once. Source: CD8+ T cells from cultured PBMCs, taken from culture after CMV antigen stimulation. All receptors derive from a human donor in good health (CMV status not recorded). Some clones in this sample may be carry-over from other donors' samples. CDR3s include the opening cysteine and the closing phenylalanine or tryptophan. Each record gives: clone size, D gene, J gene, V gene, CDR3 protein, CDR3 DNA. D genes are given only for firm matches. A row's size may be missing; if present it is once, few, many or a size class.

size: few; D: NA; J: TRBJ1-3; V: TRBV7-8; CDR3: CASSLSRYGNTIYF; DNA: TGTGCCAGCAGCTTAAGCAGATACGGAAACACCATATATTTT
size: NA; D: TRBD1; J: TRBJ2-7; V: TRBV7-9; CDR3: CASSHGTGSSYEQYF; DNA: TGTGCCAGCAGCCACGGGACAGGGAGCTCCTACGAGCAGTACTTC
size: NA; D: NA; J: TRBJ2-3; V: TRBV7-6; CDR3: CASSLSADTQYF; DNA: TGTGCCAGCAGCCTTAGCGCAGATACGCAGTATTTT
size: NA; D: NA; J: TRBJ1-5; V: TRBV2; CDR3: CASSAQGTLRQPQHF; DNA: TGTGCCAGCAGTGCACAGGGCACCCTACGGCAGCCCCAGCATTTT
size: few; D: TRBD1; J: TRBJ2-7; V: TRBV27; CDR3: CASSLGAGQGTYEQYF; DNA: TGTGCCAGCAGTTTAGGGGCCGGACAGGGGACCTACGAGCAGTACTTC
size: few; D: NA; J: TRBJ1-1; V: TRBV25-1; CDR3: CASSFGGTEAFF; DNA: TGTGCCAGCAGTTTTGGGGGCACTGAAGCTTTCTTT
size: few; D: TRBD2; J: TRBJ2-5; V: TRBV7-8; CDR3: CASSYFPSGTSGEETQYF; DNA: TGTGCCAGCAGCTATTTCCCCTCAGGGACTAGCGGGGAAGAGACCCAGTACTTC
size: NA; D: NA; J: TRBJ2-7; V: TRBV7-8; CDR3: CASSLRRNYEQYF; DNA: TGTGCCAGCAGCTTACGGCGGAACTACGAGCAGTACTTC
size: few; D: TRBD1; J: TRBJ2-1; V: TRBV6-4; CDR3: CASSDETGPYNEQFF; DNA: TGTGCCAGCAGTGACGAGACAGGGCCCTACAATGAGCAGTTCTTC
size: few; D: NA; J: TRBJ2-1; V: TRBV20-1; CDR3: CSARDSYSYNEQFF; DNA: TGCAGTGCGCGAGACTCCTACTCCTACAATGAGCAGTTCTTC
size: NA; D: TRBD1; J: TRBJ2-7; V: TRBV27; CDR3: CASSTDRDRGYEQYF; DNA: TGTGCCAGCAGTACCGACCGGGACAGGGGCTACGAGCAGTACTTC
size: NA; D: NA; J: TRBJ2-7; V: TRBV7-3; CDR3: CASSPGAGYEQYF; DNA: TGTGCCAGCAGCCCCGGGGCCGGCTACGAGCAGTACTTC
size: NA; D: NA; J: TRBJ2-3; V: TRBV24-1; CDR3: CATSDSTDTQYF; DNA: TGTGCCACCAGTGACTCTACAGATACGCAGTATTTT
size: few; D: TRBD2; J: TRBJ2-2; V: TRBV27; CDR3: CASSLWASGTGELFF; DNA: TGTGCCAGCAGTTTATGGGCTAGCGGCACCGGGGAGCTGTTTTTT
size: few; D: NA; J: TRBJ2-1; V: TRBV6-1; CDR3: CASSRTDAYNEQFF; DNA: TGTGCCAGCAGTCGGACAGACGCCTACAATGAGCAGTTCTTC
size: NA; D: NA; J: TRBJ2-5; V: TRBV7-2; CDR3: CASSPRTGVQETQYF; DNA: TGTGCCAGCAGCCCCCGGACCGGGGTCCAAGAGACCCAGTACTTC
size: few; D: NA; J: TRBJ2-7; V: TRBV15; CDR3: CATSPRDSSYEQYF; DNA: TGTGCCACCAGCCCGAGAGACAGTTCCTACGAGCAGTACTTC
size: once; D: TRBD1; J: TRBJ2-2; V: TRBV7-6; CDR3: CASSFPGRGRTGELFF; DNA: TGTGCCAGCAGCTTCCCCGGCAGGGGGCGCACCGGGGAGCTGTTTTTT
size: NA; D: TRBD1; J: TRBJ2-7; V: TRBV12-3/TRBV12-4; CDR3: CASSPTTGGYEQYF; DNA: TGTGCCAGCAGTCCTACGACAGGGGGCTACGAGCAGTACTTC
size: NA; D: NA; J: TRBJ1-1; V: TRBV7-3; CDR3: CASSLSLGNTEAFF; DNA: TGTGCCAGCAGCTTAAGCCTGGGGAACACTGAAGCTTTCTTT
size: few; D: NA; J: TRBJ2-1; V: TRBV19; CDR3: CGSTRGLGYNEQFF; DNA: TGTGGGAGTACGCGGGGGCTGGGGTACAATGAGCAGTTCTTC
size: few; D: NA; J: TRBJ2-7; V: TRBV7-2; CDR3: CASSPLWAYEQYF; DNA: TGTGCCAGCAGCCCTCTGTGGGCCTACGAGCAGTACTTC
size: few; D: NA; J: TRBJ2-5; V: TRBV7-8; CDR3: CASSLLGPSQETQYF; DNA: TGTGCCAGCAGCTTACTAGGCCCTTCCCAAGAGACCCAGTACTTC
size: NA; D: NA; J: TRBJ1-5; V: TRBV6-6; CDR3: CASSYSEWGAGQPQHF; DNA: TGTGCCAGCAGTTATTCGGAGTGGGGGGCAGGACAGCCCCAGCATTTT
size: NA; D: NA; J: TRBJ2-3; V: TRBV7-2; CDR3: CASSKFLADTQYF; DNA: TGTGCCAGCAGCAAATTTCTGGCAGATACGCAGTATTTT
size: few; D: TRBD2; J: TRBJ2-1; V: TRBV6-2/TRBV6-3; CDR3: CASSYSGREENEQFF; DNA: TGTGCCAGCAGTTACTCAGGGCGGGAGGAGAATGAGCAGTTCTTC
size: NA; D: NA; J: TRBJ1-1; V: TRBV5-6; CDR3: CASPSTEAFF; DNA: TGTGCCAGCCCCAGCACTGAAGCTTTCTTT
size: NA; D: TRBD1; J: TRBJ2-7; V: TRBV2; CDR3: CASSEQGATSYEQYF; DNA: TGTGCCAGCAGTGAACAGGGGGCTACCTCCTACGAGCAGTACTTC
size: NA; D: NA; J: TRBJ2-2; V: TRBV7-2; CDR3: CASSLKRLTGELFF; DNA: TGTGCCAGCAGCTTGAAACGGTTAACCGGGGAGCTGTTTTTT
size: few; D: NA; J: TRBJ2-7; V: TRBV2; CDR3: CASSEELYEQYF; DNA: TGTGCCAGCAGTGAAGAGCTGTACGAGCAGTACTTC
size: few; D: TRBD1; J: TRBJ1-5; V: TRBV12-3/TRBV12-4; CDR3: CASSLHRGKPYQPQHF; DNA: TGTGCCAGCAGTTTGCACAGGGGGAAACCCTACCAGCCCCAGCATTTT
size: few; D: NA; J: TRBJ2-1; V: TRBV7-8; CDR3: CASSLRKGIYEQFF; DNA: TGTGCCAGCAGCTTACGTAAGGGTATCTATGAGCAGTTCTTC
size: NA; D: TRBD2; J: TRBJ2-5; V: TRBV7-3; CDR3: CASSPTSGGVRTQYF; DNA: TGTGCCAGCAGTCCGACTAGCGGGGGGGTCCGGACCCAGTACTTC
size: NA; D: TRBD1; J: TRBJ2-3; V: TRBV15; CDR3: CATSKSDRGPIDTQYF; DNA: TGTGCCACCAGCAAATCCGACAGGGGACCTATAGATACGCAGTATTTT
size: NA; D: NA; J: TRBJ2-3; V: TRBV5-5; CDR3: CASSFPRSTDTQYF; DNA: TGTGCCAGCAGCTTCCCAAGGAGCACAGATACGCAGTATTTT
size: NA; D: NA; J: TRBJ1-1; V: TRBV7-2; CDR3: CASSLRTYEAFF; DNA: TGTGCCAGCAGCTTAAGGACATACGAAGCTTTCTTT
size: NA; D: TRBD1; J: TRBJ1-2; V: TRBV7-9; CDR3: CASSLADRAYYGYTF; DNA: TGTGCCAGCAGCTTAGCAGACAGGGCATACTATGGCTACACCTTC
size: few; D: NA; J: TRBJ2-7; V: TRBV11-2; CDR3: CASSLRRPGWDEQYF; DNA: TGTGCCAGCAGCTTAAGGCGGCCCGGCTGGGACGAGCAGTACTTC
size: NA; D: TRBD1; J: TRBJ1-2; V: TRBV12-5; CDR3: CASGPRDRDLRANYGYTF; DNA: TGTGCTAGTGGTCCCCGGGACAGGGACCTAAGAGCTAACTATGGCTACACCTTC
size: few; D: NA; J: TRBJ1-1; V: TRBV7-9; CDR3: CASMGRGNTEAFF; DNA: TGTGCCAGCATGGGAAGGGGGAACACTGAAGCTTTCTTT
size: NA; D: TRBD1; J: TRBJ1-1; V: TRBV7-9; CDR3: CAGLGQGGTEAFF; DNA: TGTGCCGGACTTGGACAGGGCGGCACTGAAGCTTTCTTT
size: NA; D: TRBD1; J: TRBJ2-5; V: TRBV15; CDR3: CATSGDRGPQETQYF; DNA: TGTGCCACCAGCGGCGACAGGGGGCCTCAAGAGACCCAGTACTTC
size: few; D: TRBD1; J: TRBJ2-7; V: TRBV6-2/TRBV6-3; CDR3: CASSLPGGMNEQYF; DNA: TGTGCCAGCAGTTTACCAGGGGGCATGAACGAGCAGTACTTC
size: few; D: TRBD1; J: TRBJ1-2; V: TRBV7-9; CDR3: CATPSVQGAWAGYTF; DNA: TGTGCCACCCCGTCGGTCCAGGGGGCATGGGCTGGCTACACCTTC
size: NA; D: NA; J: TRBJ2-1; V: TRBV12-3/TRBV12-4; CDR3: CASSLVDRNGQFF; DNA: TGTGCCAGCAGTCTCGTGGACAGAAACGGGCAGTTCTTC
size: NA; D: TRBD2; J: TRBJ2-7; V: TRBV20-1; CDR3: CSVASGTSYEQYF; DNA: TGCAGTGTTGCGAGCGGGACCTCCTACGAGCAGTACTTC
size: few; D: NA; J: TRBJ2-5; V: TRBV12-3/TRBV12-4; CDR3: CASSSLAQQETQYF; DNA: TGTGCCAGCAGCTCTTTGGCACAACAAGAGACCCAGTACTTC
size: NA; D: NA; J: TRBJ2-6; V: TRBV5-6; CDR3: CASSLAQGDYWANVLTF; DNA: TGTGCCAGCAGCTTGGCTCAGGGAGACTACTGGGCCAACGTCCTGACTTTC
size: NA; D: NA; J: TRBJ1-2; V: TRBV28; CDR3: CASSQYPTRSYGYTF; DNA: TGTGCCAGCAGCCAATACCCCACGCGAAGCTATGGCTACACCTTC
size: NA; D: NA; J: TRBJ1-1; V: TRBV11-3; CDR3: CASSSSTGTEAFF; DNA: TGTGCCAGCAGCTCCTCGACGGGGACTGAAGCTTTCTTT
size: few; D: NA; J: TRBJ1-1; V: TRBV4-3; CDR3: CASSQDIRQSLTFF; DNA: TGCGCCAGCAGCCAAGATATAAGACAGTCGCTGACTTTCTTT
size: few; D: NA; J: TRBJ1-2; V: TRBV7-2; CDR3: CASSPQDKTHYGYTF; DNA: TGTGCCAGCAGCCCACAGGACAAGACTCACTATGGCTACACCTTC
size: few; D: NA; J: TRBJ1-5; V: TRBV6-5; CDR3: CASKILAAVNQPQHF; DNA: TGTGCCAGCAAAATCTTAGCGGCTGTAAATCAGCCCCAGCATTTT
size: NA; D: NA; J: TRBJ2-1; V: TRBV19; CDR3: CASSIPQGSPLYNEQFF; DNA: TGTGCCAGTAGTATCCCACAGGGATCCCCCCTCTACAATGAGCAGTTCTTC
size: few; D: NA; J: TRBJ2-5; V: TRBV12-3/TRBV12-4; CDR3: CASSGLRETQYF; DNA: TGTGCCAGCAGTGGTCTGAGGGAGACCCAGTACTTC
size: NA; D: NA; J: TRBJ2-7; V: TRBV28; CDR3: CASSFEDYEQYF; DNA: TGTGCCAGCAGTTTCGAAGACTACGAGCAGTACTTC